A single T cell receptor beta chain is shown here with its context. Its antigen is still unknown. Repertoires were generated with immunoSEQ multiplex PCR, while TCRdb's copy carries only in-frame clones and drops some. The data contain 150,000 to 200,000 clones, about nine tenths of them singletons. These data come from a study of T cell responses to AZD1222 COVID-19 vaccine. Turning to the study itself: Recipients boosted at about 4 weeks or about 12 weeks are pooled. Broader study findings: Along spike, vaccine-associated CD4 TCRs were found throughout, with dominance at 160-218 and 743-854. Recipients of two AZD1222 doses showed rising Spike-specific TCR breadth and depth. Seropositivity was recorded at baseline in only 6 or 7 AZD1222 recipients.

The CDR3 loop spans 16 amino acids. With 8 bases clipped from V and 4 bases from J, the junction kept 15 bases outside the gene matches. CDR1 and CDR2 from the germline V gene are MNHEY and SMNVEV (reference sequence). The receptor's source is an adult in good health. Source: peripheral blood, taken on day 0 of AZD1222 vaccination. This chain uses TRBV27 with TRBJ2-5, with TRBD1 matching 8 bases. CDR3 residues: CASADWRTGPGETQYF. DNA for the CDR3: TGTGCCAGCGCTGACTGGCGGACAGGGCCCGGAGAGACCCAGTACTTC.